This is a list of T cell receptor beta chains from one sample in a study of T cells after yellow fever vaccination. TCRdb re-derived calls from the 5' RACE reads in MiXCR, one entry per CDR3 protein. Here the sample spans 200,000 to 300,000 distinct CDR3 sequences, more than 3.5% being singletons. The specimen was PBMCs, collected 15 days after the yellow fever booster vaccination. The receptor source for this set is a young man who received the YFV17D yellow fever vaccine. The CDR3 runs from the conserved cysteine through the conserved F or W. The D gene is left open where the match is weak. Clone size appears in some rows only: once, few, many, or a class for an expanded clone.

many	TRBV28	TRBJ1-5	NA	TGTGCCAGCAGTTTAATCGGCACCCTTCTTAGCAATCAGCCCCAGCATTTT	CASSLIGTLLSNQPQHF
many	TRBV5-6	TRBJ2-2	NA	TGTGCCAGCATTTTGCCGAACACCGGGGAGCTGTTTTTT	CASILPNTGELFF
NA	TRBV4-3	TRBJ1-1	NA	TGCGCCAGCAGCCGGGCGGGGGCTGAAGCTTTCTTT	CASSRAGAEAFF
many	TRBV29-1	TRBJ2-3	NA	TGCAGCGGGGATTTGGGAACAGATACGCAGTATTTT	CSGDLGTDTQYF
many	TRBV6-6	TRBJ1-2	NA	TGTGCCAGCAGAACAGACGGCCTCTATGGCTACACCTTC	CASRTDGLYGYTF
many	TRBV20-1	TRBJ2-2	TRBD2	TGCAGTGCTAACATTCCGGGACTAGCGACCGGGGAGCTGTTTTTT	CSANIPGLATGELFF
many	TRBV7-2	TRBJ2-5	NA	TGTGCCAGCAGCTTAGGTACTTTGCCCCGGAGGTTAGAGACCCAGTACTTC	CASSLGTLPRRLETQYF
many	TRBV7-8	TRBJ2-4	TRBD2	TGTGCCAGCACAAACCAAGCGGGGGGGCGCGTGAACATTCAGTACTTC	CASTNQAGGRVNIQYF
many	TRBV10-3	TRBJ2-1	TRBD1	TGTGCCGTAAAGCCGGGACAGGGTAGGGAGTCGGGCAATGAGCAGTTCTTC	CAVKPGQGRESGNEQFF
few	TRBV12-3/TRBV12-4	TRBJ1-6	NA	TGTGCCAGCAGTCTGGCAGCCCTTTCACCCCTCCACTTT	CASSLAALSPLHF
many	TRBV29-1	TRBJ2-2	TRBD1	TGCAGCGTTGAAGTCACGGAATTTACCGGGACAGAAAACACCGGGGAGCTGTTTTTT	CSVEVTEFTGTENTGELFF
many	TRBV7-9	TRBJ2-1	NA	TGTGCCAGCAGCTTGGCAGGGGTAGCTGAGCAGTTCTTC	CASSLAGVAEQFF
many	TRBV12-3/TRBV12-4	TRBJ1-4	TRBD1	TGTGCCAGCAGGCCAGGGGGAACAACTAATGAAAAACTGTTTTTT	CASRPGGTTNEKLFF
many	TRBV27	TRBJ1-2	NA	TGTGCCACCGCGGACGGATTCTATGGCTACACCTTC	CATADGFYGYTF
many	TRBV7-8	TRBJ2-3	TRBD1	TGTGCCAGCAGCTTATCAACAGGGGCAGATACGCAGTATTTT	CASSLSTGADTQYF
many	TRBV5-1	TRBJ1-1	NA	TGCGCCAGCAGCTTGCTTACATCAGTGGACACTGAAGCTTTCTTT	CASSLLTSVDTEAFF
many	TRBV5-4	TRBJ1-1	NA	TGTGCCAGCACCGAGCCGGGACATATGAACACTGAAGCTTTCTTT	CASTEPGHMNTEAFF
many	TRBV5-1	TRBJ2-2	NA	TGCGCCAGCAGCCCCCCTCTCACCGGGGAGCTGTTTTTT	CASSPPLTGELFF
many	TRBV3-1	TRBJ1-4	TRBD1	TGTGCCAGCAGCCAACGACAGGGGAAGACTGAAAAACTGTTTTTT	CASSQRQGKTEKLFF
many	TRBV15	TRBJ2-1	NA	TGTGCCACCAGCAGAGGCCAGGTTTCCTACAATGAGCAGTTCTTC	CATSRGQVSYNEQFF
many	TRBV7-6	TRBJ2-5	NA	TGTGCCAGCAGCTTAGGGGTTGAAGAGACCCAGTACTTC	CASSLGVEETQYF
many	TRBV20-1	TRBJ1-2	TRBD1	TGCAGTGCACTCAACCCGGGACAGGGGGCTCTAGCTAACTATGGCTACACCTTC	CSALNPGQGALANYGYTF